Detailed here is one T cell receptor beta chain. The entry originates in a study of T-cell reconstitution after alpha-beta-depleted transplantation in children. Researchers prepared the TCRbeta library using unique molecular identifiers, the study reports. TCRdb reanalysed the PCR reads using MiXCR and keeps one entry per CDR3 protein. This sample has about 540,000 distinct CDR3 sequences; approximately 30% occur once, and the top ten carry less than 40%. Trimming took 4 bases from V and 3 from J, leaving 16 bases between them. In germline, CDR1 is SGHTA, CDR2 FQGNSA. This CDR3 has 15 amino acids. The sample in question was PBMCs, obtained before TCRalphabeta/CD19-depleted stem cell transplant. The TCR originated in a boy under three years old with Wiskott-Aldrich syndrome, due to receive a stem cell transplant. The rearrangement uses TRBV7-2 and TRBJ2-7; TRBD1 might be the D (7 bases). DNA of the CDR3: TGTGCCAGCAGCTGGGGCGGGACAGCACTCTACGAGCAGTACTTC. Residues: CASSWGGTALYEQYF.